These 18 T cell receptor beta chains originate from one sample sequenced in a study of prognosis after radiotherapy for stage I lung cancer. The authors amplified TCR beta CDR3 from genomic DNA using two-round multiplex PCR. First-round PCR amplification was performed with primers specific to each TRBV and TRBJ gene. TCRdb recomputed calls from the multiplex PCR reads with MiXCR, one row per CDR3 protein. The sample has around 31,000 distinct CDR3 sequences, 40% to 60% seen once. The input for sequencing was PBMCs, taken before or after stereotactic body radiation therapy (not recorded which). The source of these receptors is a donor at least 50 years old with non-small cell lung cancer.

The CDR3 DNA reads as TGTGCCAGCAGTTACGACAGGGCCACCGGGGAGCTGTTTTTT. It codes for CASSYDRATGELFF. The V call is TRBV6-2 or TRBV6-3, the J call TRBJ2-2; TRBD1 aligns across 7 bases. Germline assignment: CDR1 MNHEY and CDR2 SVGEGT. CDR3 length: 14 amino acids. With V trimmed by 2 bases and J by 4 bases, 1 base remained unmatched.

A remark on this clonotype: A read error may explain this, as a much larger clone is one base away. The rearrangement joins TRBV20-1 to TRBJ1-1; TRBD1 might be the D (5 bases). V was pared by 5 bases and J by 7 bases, with 17 bases between. The CDR3 contains 13 residues. Germline assignment: CDR1 DFQATT and CDR2 SNEGSKA (reference sequence). Written as DNA, the CDR3 is TGCAGTGCTCCGGGACGGTCTGCGGATGAAGCTTTCTTT. This sequence encodes CSAPGRSADEAFF.

V is TRBV19 and J is TRBJ2-5, with 8 bases that match TRBD1. Germline CDR1 is LNHDA and CDR2 is SQIVND (reference sequence). The V and J ends lost 1 base and 0 bases, in that order; junction bases with no gene match: 1. The CDR3 extends over 15 amino acids. The CDR3 sequence: CASSIVTGDQETQYF. CDR3 in DNA: TGTGCCAGTAGTATAGTGACAGGGGACCAAGAGACCCAGTACTTC.

A remark on this clonotype: The junction departs from germline at one end; a sequencing error may be responsible. The rearrangement joins TRBV7-9 to TRBJ2-6; D unclear. The germline V gene has CDR1 SEHNR and CDR2 FQNEAQ (reference sequence). The length of the CDR3 is 15 residues. DNA of the CDR3: TGTGCCAGCAGCTCTCAAGTCTCTGGTGCCAACGTCCTGACTTTC. It codes for CASSSQVSGANVLTF.

Concerning this clonotype: One base separates it from a far larger clone, so it is likely a read error. The chain joins TRBV7-9 to TRBJ1-5, with D tentatively TRBD1 (5 bases). Germline values: CDR1 SEHNR, CDR2 FQNEAQ (reference sequence). The CDR3 contains 13 residues. CDR3 amino acids: CASSMGREQPQNF. DNA for the CDR3: TGTGCCAGCAGTATGGGACGGGAACAGCCCCAGAATTTT.

This clonotype was found many times. The J gene is TRBJ2-1, the V gene TRBV5-1, with 10 bases fitting TRBD2. The CDR3 spans 16 residues. Germline CDR1 and CDR2: SGHRS and YFSETQ. V gave up 4 bases and J gave up 7 bases; unmatched junction bases: 11. The CDR3 sequence: CASSSHRTSGLNEQFF. In nucleotides, the CDR3 is TGCGCCAGCAGCAGCCACCGGACTAGCGGCTTGAATGAGCAGTTCTTC.

This clonotype was seen at least ten times. The rearrangement links TRBV5-1 to TRBJ2-7; possibly TRBD1 for D (7 bases). This CDR3 contains 15 residues. Deletions cut 4 bases from V and 6 bases from J, with 20 bases between. The germline gives CDR1 SGHRS, CDR2 YFSETQ. The CDR3 DNA reads as TGCGCCAGCAGCCTTATCCCAGGGCAGGGGGGCGAGCAGTACTTC. Translating gives CASSLIPGQGGEQYF.

This clonotype showed up many times. The chain is built from TRBV5-5 and TRBJ2-7; the D call may be TRBD1 or TRBD2 (5 bases each). The CDR3 has 14 residues. Trimming took off 5 bases at V and 5 bases at J, with 17 bases between the two ends. Germline V lookup: CDR1 SGHKS, CDR2 YYEKEE (reference sequence). The CDR3 DNA sequence: TGTGCCAGCAGATCTGAGGTGAGGGGCAACGAGCAGTACTTC. Translation: CASRSEVRGNEQYF.

This clonotype occurred a few times. At one of its ends the junction is not consistent with the germline gene, which may arise from a read error. The chain combines TRBV7-2 with TRBJ2-7; D is ambiguous. Germline CDR1 and CDR2: SGHTA and FQGNSA. CDR3 length equals 14 residues. The CDR3 here is CASSLGPTNYEQYF. The CDR3 DNA reads as TGTGCCAGCAGCTTAGGCCCAACTAACTACGAGCAATACTTC.

This clonotype came up a few times. The chain combines TRBV15 with TRBJ2-5, with D maybe TRBD2 (7 bases). Looked up from germline, CDR1 is LNHNV and CDR2 is YYDKDF (reference sequence). This CDR3 comprises 16 residues. Trimming took off 1 base at V and 5 bases at J, with 17 bases between the two ends. In DNA, the CDR3 is TGTGCCACCAGCAGAGGGGAGGGGGGGGTAGGTGAGACCCAGTACTTC. Protein product: CATSRGEGGVGETQYF.

This clonotype was seen a few times. This may be a read error: a much more frequent sequence differs by one nucleotide. The chain combines TRBV5-8 with TRBJ1-2; TRBD1 might be the D (6 bases). The V gene's germline CDR1 is SGHTS and CDR2 YDEGEE. This CDR3 is 20 amino acids long. This CDR3 reads CSSSFSPEVLDRSPGFGYTF. Here the CDR3 DNA reads TGTTCCAGCAGCTTTAGTCCTGAGGTACTGGACAGATCGCCGGGTTTTGGCTACACCTTC. Full variable domain (rest looked up from reference TRBV5-8 and TRBJ1-2): EAGVTQSPTHLIKTRGQQATLRCSPISGHTSVYWYQQALGLGLQFLLWYDEGEERNRGNFPPRFSGRQFPNYSSELNVNALELEDSALYLCSSSFSPEVLDRSPGFGYTFGSGTRLTVV.

This clonotype was seen ten or more times. The rearrangement uses TRBV5-4 and TRBJ1-6; no firm D call. The germline V gene encodes CDR1 SGHNT and CDR2 YYREEE (reference sequence). V shed 2 bases and J shed 7 bases, with 7 bases lying between them. This CDR3 comprises 13 residues. CDR3 sequence: CASSLNSNSPLHF. CDR3 DNA: TGTGCCAGCAGCTTAAATTCGAATTCACCCCTCCACTTT. The variable domain in full, with the rest retrieved from reference TRBV5-4 and TRBJ1-6, is ETGVTQSPTHLIKTRGQQVTLRCSSQSGHNTVSWYQQALGQGPQFIFQYYREEENGRGNFPPRFSGLQFPNYSSELNVNALELDDSALYLCASSLNSNSPLHFGNGTRLTVT.

This chain joins TRBV12-3 or TRBV12-4 and TRBJ2-2, with D maybe TRBD1 (7 bases). V lost 3 bases, J lost 8 bases, and 10 bases lay in between. There are 13 residues in the CDR3. The CDR3 DNA reads TGTGCCAGCAGTTTCAGGGGGGTAGGGGAGCTGTTTTTT. This encodes CASSFRGVGELFF.

This clonotype was detected many times. A junction end diverges from the germline sequence, so it may reflect a read error. The chain links TRBV24-1 to TRBJ2-5; D is possibly TRBD2 (5 bases). Per germline, CDR1 KGHDR and CDR2 SFDVKD. The CDR3 runs 13 residues. The CDR3 loop reads CAASDLDGVTQYF. Written as DNA, the CDR3 is TGTGCCGCCAGTGATCTGGACGGGGTGACCCAGTACTTC.

Notes on this clonotype: A much larger clone lies one base from this, so it may be a read error. The rearrangement joins TRBV7-9 to TRBJ2-1; TRBD2 matches 7 bases. The CDR3 length is 15 residues. Germline CDR1 reads SEHNR; CDR2 reads FQNEAQ (reference sequence). CDR3 residues: CASSLRGSSYNEHFF. In nucleotides, the CDR3 is TGTGCCAGCAGCTTACGCGGGAGCTCCTACAATGAGCATTTCTTC.

This rearrangement joins TRBV5-1 to TRBJ2-1; TRBD2 might be the D (6 bases). Germline V lookup: CDR1 SGHRS, CDR2 YFSETQ. The V gene lost 2 bases and the J gene lost 9 bases, with 12 bases spanning the gap. The CDR3 runs 13 residues. This CDR3 is CASSFGDWSEQFF. In DNA, the CDR3 is TGCGCCAGCAGCTTTGGGGACTGGAGTGAGCAGTTCTTC.

The J gene is TRBJ2-7, the V gene TRBV6-1; 12 bases fit TRBD2. The germline gives CDR1 MNHNS, CDR2 SASEGT. The CDR3 sequence is 13 residues long. V shed 6 bases, J shed 7 bases, and the junction held 4 bases outside the gene matches. For the CDR3, the DNA is TGTGCCAGCAGGGGACTAGCGGGTCCAGAGCAGTACTTC. This encodes CASRGLAGPEQYF.

Comments on this clonotype: The CDR3 ends on some other residue instead of the conserved phenylalanine or tryptophan, so this is likely a read error. The chain carries TRBV5-1 and TRBJ2-7, with D unclear. Deletions cut 1 base from V and 3 bases from J, with 5 bases between. This CDR3 is built from 12 residues. Germline V lookup: CDR1 SGHRS, CDR2 YFSETQ. CDR3 bases: TGCGCCAGCAGCTTGCGGGTCTACGAGCAGTACCTC. Protein sequence: CASSLRVYEQYL.